Listed here is a single TCR beta chain. Its antigen is currently unknown. The germline gives CDR1 SNHLY, CDR2 FYNNEI. This CDR3 contains 14 residues. Trimming left V 4 bases short and J 1 base short, with 10 bases between. Sequencing used immunoSEQ multiplex PCR; TCRdb keeps in-frame clones, though not all of them. Of about 180,000 clones detected, around 90% appear once; the ten largest clones hold 1.5% to 2%. Analysis merged second doses at about 4 or about 12 weeks. This record comes from a study of T cell responses to AZD1222 COVID-19 vaccine. Study observations and caveats: Donors were chiefly white British, with a greater number of females, and clonal diversity was perhaps underestimated. Increased Spike-specific TCR breadth and depth were observed after two AZD1222 doses.

This material consisted of peripheral blood, taken 28 days after the second AZD1222 dose. The chain carries TRBV2 and TRBJ2-5, with D perhaps TRBD2 (6 bases). This receptor was taken from an adult who received the AZD1222 COVID-19 vaccine. Here the CDR3 reads CASSGRGRQETQYF. In DNA form, the CDR3 reads TGTGCCAGCAGTGGGCGGGGCCGCCAAGAGACCCAGTACTTC.